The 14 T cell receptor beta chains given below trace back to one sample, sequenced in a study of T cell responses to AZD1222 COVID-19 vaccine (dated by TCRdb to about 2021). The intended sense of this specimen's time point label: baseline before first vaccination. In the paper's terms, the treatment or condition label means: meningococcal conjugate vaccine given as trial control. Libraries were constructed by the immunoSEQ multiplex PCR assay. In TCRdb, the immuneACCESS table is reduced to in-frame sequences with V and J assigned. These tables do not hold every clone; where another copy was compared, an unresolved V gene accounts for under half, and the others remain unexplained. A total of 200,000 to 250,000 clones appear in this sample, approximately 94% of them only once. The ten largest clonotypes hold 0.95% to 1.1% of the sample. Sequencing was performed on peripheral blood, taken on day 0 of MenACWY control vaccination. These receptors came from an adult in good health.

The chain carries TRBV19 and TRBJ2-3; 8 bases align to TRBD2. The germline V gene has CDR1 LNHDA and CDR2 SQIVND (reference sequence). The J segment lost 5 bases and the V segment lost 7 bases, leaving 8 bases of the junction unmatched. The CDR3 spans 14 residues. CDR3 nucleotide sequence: TGTGCCAGTAAGAGGAAGCGGGGGATAGATACGCAGTATTTT. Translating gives CASKRKRGIDTQYF.

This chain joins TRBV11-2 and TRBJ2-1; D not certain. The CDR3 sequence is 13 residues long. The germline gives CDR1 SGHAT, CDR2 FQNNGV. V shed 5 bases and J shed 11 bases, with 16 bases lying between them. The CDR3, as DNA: TGTGCCAGCAGCCAGGTATATTCGGATAAGCAGTTCTTC. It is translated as CASSQVYSDKQFF.

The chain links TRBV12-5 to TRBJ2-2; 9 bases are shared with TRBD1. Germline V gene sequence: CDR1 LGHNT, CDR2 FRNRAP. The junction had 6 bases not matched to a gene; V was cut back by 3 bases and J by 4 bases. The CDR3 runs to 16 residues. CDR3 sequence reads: CASGLGQGRSTGELFF. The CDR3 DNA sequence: TGTGCTAGTGGTTTAGGACAGGGGAGGTCCACCGGGGAGCTGTTTTTT. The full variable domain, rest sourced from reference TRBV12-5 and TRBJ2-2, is DARVTQTPRHKVTEMGQEVTMRCQPILGHNTVFWYRQTMMQGLELLAYFRNRAPLDDSGMPKDRFSAEMPDATLATLKIQPSEPRDSAVYFCASGLGQGRSTGELFFGEGSRLTVL.

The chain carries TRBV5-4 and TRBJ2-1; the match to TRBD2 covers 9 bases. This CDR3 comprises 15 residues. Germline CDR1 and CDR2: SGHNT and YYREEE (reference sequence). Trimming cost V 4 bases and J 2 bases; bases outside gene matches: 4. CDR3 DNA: TGTGCCAGCAGCCGGACTAGCGACCCCTACAATGAGCAGTTCTTC. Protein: CASSRTSDPYNEQFF.

This CDR3 is CAIIMTGVNQPQHF. CDR3 DNA: TGTGCCATCATCATGACAGGGGTCAATCAGCCCCAGCATTTT. V and J are TRBV10-3 and TRBJ1-5; 8 bases align to TRBD1. With 7 bases clipped from V and 3 bases from J, the junction kept 5 bases outside the gene matches. The length of the CDR3 is 14 residues. Germline CDR1 and CDR2: ENHRY and SYGVKD.

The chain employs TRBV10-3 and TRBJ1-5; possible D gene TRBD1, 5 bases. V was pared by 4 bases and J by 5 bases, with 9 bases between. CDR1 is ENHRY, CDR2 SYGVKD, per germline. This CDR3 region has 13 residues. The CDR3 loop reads CAISGRGDQPQHF. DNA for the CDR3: TGTGCCATCAGTGGGAGAGGGGATCAGCCCCAGCATTTT.

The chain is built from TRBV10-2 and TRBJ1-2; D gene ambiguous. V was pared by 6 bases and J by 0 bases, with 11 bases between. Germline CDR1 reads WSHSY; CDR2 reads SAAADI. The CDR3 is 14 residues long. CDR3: CASSEGSANYGYTF. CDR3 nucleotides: TGCGCCAGCAGCGAAGGATCAGCTAACTATGGCTACACCTTC.

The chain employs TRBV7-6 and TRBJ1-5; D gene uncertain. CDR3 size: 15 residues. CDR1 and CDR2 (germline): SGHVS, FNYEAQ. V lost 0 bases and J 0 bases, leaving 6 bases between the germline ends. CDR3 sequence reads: CASSLASYSNQPQHF. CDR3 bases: TGTGCCAGCAGCTTAGCCAGTTATAGCAATCAGCCCCAGCATTTT.

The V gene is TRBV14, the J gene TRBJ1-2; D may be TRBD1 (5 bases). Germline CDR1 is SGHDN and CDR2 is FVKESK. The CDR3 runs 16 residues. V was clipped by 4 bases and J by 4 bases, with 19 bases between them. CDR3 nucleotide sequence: TGTGCCAGCAGCCCACAAGTGACAGCGTTATTCTATGGCTACACCTTC. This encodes CASSPQVTALFYGYTF.

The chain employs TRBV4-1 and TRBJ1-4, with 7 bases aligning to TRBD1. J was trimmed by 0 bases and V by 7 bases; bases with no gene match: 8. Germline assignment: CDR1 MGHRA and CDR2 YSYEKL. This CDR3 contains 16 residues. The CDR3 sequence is CASTLYGTATNEKLFF. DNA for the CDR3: TGCGCCAGCACCCTGTATGGGACAGCAACTAATGAAAAACTGTTTTTT.

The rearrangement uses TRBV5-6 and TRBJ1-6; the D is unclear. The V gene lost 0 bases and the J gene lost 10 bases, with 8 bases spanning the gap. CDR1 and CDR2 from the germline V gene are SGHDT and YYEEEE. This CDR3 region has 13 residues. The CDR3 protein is CASSLGTGSPLHF. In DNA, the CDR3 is TGTGCCAGCAGCTTGGGCACGGGATCACCCCTCCACTTT.

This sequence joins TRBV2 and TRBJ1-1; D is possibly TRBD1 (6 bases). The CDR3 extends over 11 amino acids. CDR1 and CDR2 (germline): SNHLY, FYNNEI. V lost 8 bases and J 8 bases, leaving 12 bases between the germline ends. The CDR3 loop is CASSSGAEAFF. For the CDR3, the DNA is TGTGCCAGCTCTTCGGGGGCGGAAGCTTTCTTT.

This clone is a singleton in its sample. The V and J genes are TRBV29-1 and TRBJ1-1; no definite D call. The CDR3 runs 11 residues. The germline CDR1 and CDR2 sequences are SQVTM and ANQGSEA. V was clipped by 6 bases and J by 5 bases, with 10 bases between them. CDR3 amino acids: CSVADVTEAFF. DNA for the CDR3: TGCAGCGTCGCGGACGTTACTGAAGCTTTCTTT.

CDR3 coding DNA: TGCGCCAGCAGCCCGGGACGGGGGTCCTACGAGCAGTACTTC. This codes for CASSPGRGSYEQYF. This chain uses TRBV5-1 with TRBJ2-7; maybe TRBD2 (6 bases). V was clipped by 4 bases and J by 1 base, with 12 bases between them. Germline V CDR1 and CDR2: SGHRS, YFSETQ. The CDR3 spans 14 residues.